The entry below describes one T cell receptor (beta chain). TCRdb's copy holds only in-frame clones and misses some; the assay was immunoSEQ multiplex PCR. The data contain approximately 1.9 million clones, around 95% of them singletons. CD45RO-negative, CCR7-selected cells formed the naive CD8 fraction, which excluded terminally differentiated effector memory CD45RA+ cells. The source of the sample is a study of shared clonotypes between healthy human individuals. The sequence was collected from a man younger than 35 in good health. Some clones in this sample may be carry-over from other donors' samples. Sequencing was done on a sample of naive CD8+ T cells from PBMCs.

CDR3 nucleotide sequence: TGTGCCAGCAGTTTAAAATCTTGGGCAGGTACGCAGTATTTT. Residues: CASSLKSWAGTQYF. The V and J genes are TRBV28 and TRBJ2-3; the D is unclear. The CDR3 totals 14 residues. Germline CDR1 MDHEN, CDR2 SYDVKM. V lost 2 bases, J lost 8 bases, and 14 bases lay in between. The full variable domain, in which reference TRBV28 and TRBJ2-3 provide the parts outside the CDR3, is DVKVTQSSRYLVKRTGEKVFLECVQDMDHENMFWYRQDPGLGLRLIYFSYDVKMKEKGDIPEGYSVSREKKERFSLILESASTNQTSMYLCASSLKSWAGTQYFGPGTRLTVL.